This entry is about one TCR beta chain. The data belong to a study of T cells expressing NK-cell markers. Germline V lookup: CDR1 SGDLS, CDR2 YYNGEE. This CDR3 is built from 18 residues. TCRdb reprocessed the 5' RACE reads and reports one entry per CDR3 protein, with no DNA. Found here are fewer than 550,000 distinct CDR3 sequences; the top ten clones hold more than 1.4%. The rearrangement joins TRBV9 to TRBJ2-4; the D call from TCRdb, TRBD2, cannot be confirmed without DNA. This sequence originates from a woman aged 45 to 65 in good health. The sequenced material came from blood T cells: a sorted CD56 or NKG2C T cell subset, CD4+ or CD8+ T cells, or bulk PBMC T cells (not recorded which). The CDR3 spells CASSVDGGGRAPKNIQYF.